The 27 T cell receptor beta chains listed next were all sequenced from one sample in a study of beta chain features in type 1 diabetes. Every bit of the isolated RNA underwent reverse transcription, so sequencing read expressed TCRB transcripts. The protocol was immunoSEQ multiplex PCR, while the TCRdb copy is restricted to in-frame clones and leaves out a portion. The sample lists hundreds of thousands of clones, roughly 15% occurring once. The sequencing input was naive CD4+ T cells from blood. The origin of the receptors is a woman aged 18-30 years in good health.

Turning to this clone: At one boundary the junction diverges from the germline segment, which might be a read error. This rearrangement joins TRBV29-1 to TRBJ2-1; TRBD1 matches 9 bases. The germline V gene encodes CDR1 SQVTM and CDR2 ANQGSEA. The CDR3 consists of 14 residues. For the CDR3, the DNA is TGCAGCGTTCTGGACAGGGGTGGGTACAATGGGCAGTTCTTC. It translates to CSVLDRGGYNGQFF.

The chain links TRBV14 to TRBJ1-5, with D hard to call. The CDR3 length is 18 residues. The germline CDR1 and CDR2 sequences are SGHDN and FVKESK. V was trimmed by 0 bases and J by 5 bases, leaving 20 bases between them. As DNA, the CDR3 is TGTGCCAGCAGCCAAGATAGGTTGGTGACGGAGCGGGATCAGCCCCAGCATTTT. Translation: CASSQDRLVTERDQPQHF.

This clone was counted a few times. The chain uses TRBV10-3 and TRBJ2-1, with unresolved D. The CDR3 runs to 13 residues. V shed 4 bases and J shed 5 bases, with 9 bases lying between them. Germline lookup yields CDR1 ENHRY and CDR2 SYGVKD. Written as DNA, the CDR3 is TGTGCCATCAGTGTCCATGGGGACAATGAGCAGTTCTTC. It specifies CAISVHGDNEQFF.

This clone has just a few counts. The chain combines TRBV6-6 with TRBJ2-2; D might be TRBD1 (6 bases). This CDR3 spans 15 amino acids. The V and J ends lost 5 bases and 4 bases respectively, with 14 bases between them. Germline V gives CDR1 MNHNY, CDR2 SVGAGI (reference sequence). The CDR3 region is CASSKTGSRTGELFF. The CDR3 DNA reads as TGTGCCAGCAGTAAAACAGGGAGTCGCACCGGGGAGCTGTTTTTT.

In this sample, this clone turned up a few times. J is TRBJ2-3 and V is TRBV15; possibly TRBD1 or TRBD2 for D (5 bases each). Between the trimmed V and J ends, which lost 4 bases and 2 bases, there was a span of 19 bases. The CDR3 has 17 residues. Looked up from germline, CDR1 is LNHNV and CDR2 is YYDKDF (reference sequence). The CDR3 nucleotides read TGTGCCACCAGCACCCCCCGGGGTAGGGGTTCCACAGATACGCAGTATTTT. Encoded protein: CATSTPRGRGSTDTQYF.

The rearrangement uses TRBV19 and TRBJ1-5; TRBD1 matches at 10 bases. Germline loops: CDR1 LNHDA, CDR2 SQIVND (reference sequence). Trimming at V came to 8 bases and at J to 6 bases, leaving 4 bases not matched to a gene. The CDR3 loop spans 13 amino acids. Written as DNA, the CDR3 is TGTGCCAGTGGACAGGGGGAGAGTCAGCCCCAGCATTTT. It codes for CASGQGESQPQHF.

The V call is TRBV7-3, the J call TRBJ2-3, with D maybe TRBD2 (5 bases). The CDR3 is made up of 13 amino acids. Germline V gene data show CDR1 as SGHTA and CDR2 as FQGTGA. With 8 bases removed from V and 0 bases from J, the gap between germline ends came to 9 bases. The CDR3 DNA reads TGTGCCAGCCAGCGGACTAGCACAGATACGCAGTATTTT. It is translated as CASQRTSTDTQYF.

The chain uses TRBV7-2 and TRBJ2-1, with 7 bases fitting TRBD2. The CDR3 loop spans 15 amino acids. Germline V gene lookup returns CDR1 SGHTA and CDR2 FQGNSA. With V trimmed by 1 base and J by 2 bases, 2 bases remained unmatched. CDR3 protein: CASSLGGSAYNEQFF. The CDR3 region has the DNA TGTGCCAGCAGCTTAGGCGGGAGTGCCTACAATGAGCAGTTCTTC. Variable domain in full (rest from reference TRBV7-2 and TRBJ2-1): GAGVSQSPSNKVTEKGKDVELRCDPISGHTALYWYRQSLGQGLEFLIYFQGNSAPDKSGLPSDRFSAERTGGSVSTLTIQRTQQEDSAVYLCASSLGGSAYNEQFFGPGTRLTVL.

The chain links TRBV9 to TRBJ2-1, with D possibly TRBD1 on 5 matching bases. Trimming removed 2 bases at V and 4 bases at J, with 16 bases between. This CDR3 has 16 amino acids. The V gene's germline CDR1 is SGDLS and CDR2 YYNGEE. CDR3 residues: CASSVTGTLTYNEQFF. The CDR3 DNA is TGTGCCAGCAGCGTCACAGGAACCCTCACTTACAATGAGCAGTTCTTC.

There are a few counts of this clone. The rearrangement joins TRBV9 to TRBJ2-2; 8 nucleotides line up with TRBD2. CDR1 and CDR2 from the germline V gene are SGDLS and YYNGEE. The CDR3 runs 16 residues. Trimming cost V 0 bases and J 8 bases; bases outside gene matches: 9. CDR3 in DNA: TGTGCCAGCAGCGTAGTTTCAAGCGGGAGAAAGGGGGAGCTGTTTTTT. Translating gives CASSVVSSGRKGELFF. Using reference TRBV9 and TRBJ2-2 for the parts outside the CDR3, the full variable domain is DSGVTQTPKHLITATGQRVTLRCSPRSGDLSVYWYQQSLDQGLQFLIQYYNGEERAKGNILERFSAQQFPDLHSELNLSSLELGDSALYFCASSVVSSGRKGELFFGEGSRLTVL.

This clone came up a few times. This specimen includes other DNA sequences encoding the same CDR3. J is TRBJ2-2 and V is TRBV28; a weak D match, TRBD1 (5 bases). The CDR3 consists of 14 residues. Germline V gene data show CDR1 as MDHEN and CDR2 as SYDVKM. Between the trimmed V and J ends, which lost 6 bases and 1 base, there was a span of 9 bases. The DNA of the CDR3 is TGTGCCAGCAGCCCAGGACAGAACACCGGGGAGCTGTTTTTT. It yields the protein CASSPGQNTGELFF.

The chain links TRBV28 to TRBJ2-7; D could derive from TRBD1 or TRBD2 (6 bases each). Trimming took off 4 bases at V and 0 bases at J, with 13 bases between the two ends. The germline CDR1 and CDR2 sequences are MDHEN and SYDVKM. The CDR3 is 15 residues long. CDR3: CASSSGDWSSYEQYF. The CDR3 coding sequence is TGTGCCAGCAGTTCAGGGGACTGGTCCTCCTACGAGCAGTACTTC. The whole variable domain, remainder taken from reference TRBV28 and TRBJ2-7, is DVKVTQSSRYLVKRTGEKVFLECVQDMDHENMFWYRQDPGLGLRLIYFSYDVKMKEKGDIPEGYSVSREKKERFSLILESASTNQTSMYLCASSSGDWSSYEQYFGPGTRLTVT.

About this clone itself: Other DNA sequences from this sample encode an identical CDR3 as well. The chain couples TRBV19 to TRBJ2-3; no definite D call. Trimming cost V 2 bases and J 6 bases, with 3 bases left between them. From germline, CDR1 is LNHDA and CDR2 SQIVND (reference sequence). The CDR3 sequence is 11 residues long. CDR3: CASSISDTQYF. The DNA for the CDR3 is TGTGCCAGTAGTATATCGGATACGCAGTATTTT.

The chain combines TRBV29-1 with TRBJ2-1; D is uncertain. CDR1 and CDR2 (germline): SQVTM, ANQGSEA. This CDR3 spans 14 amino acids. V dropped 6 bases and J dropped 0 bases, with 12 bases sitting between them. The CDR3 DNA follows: TGCAGCGTCGAGTCAGTGAGCTCCTACAATGAGCAGTTCTTC. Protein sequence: CSVESVSSYNEQFF.

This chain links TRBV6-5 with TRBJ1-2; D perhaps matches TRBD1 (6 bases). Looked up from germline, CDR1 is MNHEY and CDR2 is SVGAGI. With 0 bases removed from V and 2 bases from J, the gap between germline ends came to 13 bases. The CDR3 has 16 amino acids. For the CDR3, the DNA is TGTGCCAGCAGTTACTCGCCTCGGGACACCAACTATGGCTACACCTTC. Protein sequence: CASSYSPRDTNYGYTF.

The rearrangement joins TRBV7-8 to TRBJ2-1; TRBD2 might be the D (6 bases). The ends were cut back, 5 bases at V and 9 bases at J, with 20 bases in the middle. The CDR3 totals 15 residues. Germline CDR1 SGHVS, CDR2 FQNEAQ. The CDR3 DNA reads TGTGCCAGCAGCAAACCCGCCGGGAGTCTTACTGAGCAGTTCTTC. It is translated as CASSKPAGSLTEQFF.

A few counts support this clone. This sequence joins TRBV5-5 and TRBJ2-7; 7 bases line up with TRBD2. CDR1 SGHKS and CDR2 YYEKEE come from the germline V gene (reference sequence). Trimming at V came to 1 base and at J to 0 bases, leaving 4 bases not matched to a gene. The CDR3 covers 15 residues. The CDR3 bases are TGTGCCAGCAGCTTGAGCGGGACCCTCTCCTACGAGCAGTACTTC. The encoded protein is CASSLSGTLSYEQYF.

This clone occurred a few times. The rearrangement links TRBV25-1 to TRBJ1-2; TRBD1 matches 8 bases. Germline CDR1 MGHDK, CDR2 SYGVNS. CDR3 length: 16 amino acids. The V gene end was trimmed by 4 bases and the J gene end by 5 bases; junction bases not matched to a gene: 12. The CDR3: CASSVVSGQGIYGYTF. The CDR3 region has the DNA TGTGCCAGCAGTGTAGTGAGTGGACAGGGAATATATGGCTACACCTTC.

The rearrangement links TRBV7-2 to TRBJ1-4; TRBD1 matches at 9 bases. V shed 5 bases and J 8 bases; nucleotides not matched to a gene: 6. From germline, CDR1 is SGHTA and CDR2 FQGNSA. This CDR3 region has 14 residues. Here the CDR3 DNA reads TGTGCCAGCAGCACACAGGGGGCTGGAGAAAAACTGTTTTTT. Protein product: CASSTQGAGEKLFF.

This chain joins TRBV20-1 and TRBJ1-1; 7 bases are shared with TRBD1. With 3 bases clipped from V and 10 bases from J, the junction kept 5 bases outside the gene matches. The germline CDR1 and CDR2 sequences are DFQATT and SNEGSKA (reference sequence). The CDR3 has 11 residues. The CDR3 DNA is TGCAGTGCTAGTGACAGGGTGGGAGCTTTCTTT. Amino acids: CSASDRVGAFF.

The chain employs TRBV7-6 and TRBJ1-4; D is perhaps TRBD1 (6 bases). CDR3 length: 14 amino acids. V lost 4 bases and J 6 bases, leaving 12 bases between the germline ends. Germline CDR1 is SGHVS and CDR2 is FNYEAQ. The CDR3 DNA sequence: TGTGCCAGCAGCTCGGACAGACCAGATGAAAAACTGTTTTTT. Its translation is CASSSDRPDEKLFF.

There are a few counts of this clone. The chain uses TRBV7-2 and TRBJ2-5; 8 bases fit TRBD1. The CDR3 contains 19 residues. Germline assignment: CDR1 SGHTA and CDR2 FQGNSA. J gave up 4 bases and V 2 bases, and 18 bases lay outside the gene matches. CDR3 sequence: CASSLTFQGAGIIGETQYF. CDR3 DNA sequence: TGTGCCAGCAGCTTAACCTTCCAGGGGGCGGGGATAATCGGAGAGACCCAGTACTTC.

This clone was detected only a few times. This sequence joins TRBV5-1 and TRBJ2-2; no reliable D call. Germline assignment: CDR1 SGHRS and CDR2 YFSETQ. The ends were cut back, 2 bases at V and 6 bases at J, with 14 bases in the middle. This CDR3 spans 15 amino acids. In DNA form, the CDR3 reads TGCGCCAGCAGCTTTTCTTATCCCCCCCCCGGGGAGCTGTTTTTT. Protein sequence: CASSFSYPPPGELFF.

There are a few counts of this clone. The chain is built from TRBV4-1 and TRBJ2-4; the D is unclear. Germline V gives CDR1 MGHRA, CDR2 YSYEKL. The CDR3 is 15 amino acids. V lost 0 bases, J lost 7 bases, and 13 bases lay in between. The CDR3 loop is CASSQDSYEDNIQYF. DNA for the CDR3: TGCGCCAGCAGCCAAGATAGCTACGAAGATAACATTCAGTACTTC.

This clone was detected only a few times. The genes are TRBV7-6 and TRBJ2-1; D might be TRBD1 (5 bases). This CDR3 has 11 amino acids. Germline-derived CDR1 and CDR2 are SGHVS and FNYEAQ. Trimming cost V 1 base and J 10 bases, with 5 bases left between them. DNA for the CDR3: TGTGCCAGCAGCTTAGAGGGGGAGCAGTTCTTC. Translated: CASSLEGEQFF.

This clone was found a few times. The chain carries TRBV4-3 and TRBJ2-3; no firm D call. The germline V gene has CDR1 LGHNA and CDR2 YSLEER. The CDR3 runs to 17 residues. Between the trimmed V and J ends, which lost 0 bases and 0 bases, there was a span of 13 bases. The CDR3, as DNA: TGCGCCAGCAGCCAAGACGTTACGGGCCCGAGCACAGATACGCAGTATTTT. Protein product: CASSQDVTGPSTDTQYF.

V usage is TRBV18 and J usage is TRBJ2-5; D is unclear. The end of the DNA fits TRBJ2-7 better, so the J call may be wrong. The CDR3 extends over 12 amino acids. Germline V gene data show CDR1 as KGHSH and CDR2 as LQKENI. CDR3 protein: CASSPVAYEQYF. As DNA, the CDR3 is TGTGCCAGCTCACCGGTGGCCTACGAGCAGTACTTC.